This T cell receptor (beta chain) came from a study of human T cells and chemical hapten exposure. Study-level background: 2% DPC was applied to about 2 cm by about 2 cm of upper inner arm skin for sensitization. The study enrolled mostly female patients with alopecia areata, totalis or universalis.

This sample's time point: patch test 3, about 24 weeks after DPC sensitization. Treatment of the sample: therapeutic diphenylcyclopropenone sensitization with weekly scalp DPC. The library tagged individual cDNA molecules with unique molecular identifiers. TCRdb ran MiXCR on the RACE reads and lists one entry per CDR3 protein. Among about 190,000 distinct CDR3 sequences listed, about 25% were seen once. This CDR3 spans 14 amino acids. Between the trimmed V and J ends, which lost 6 bases and 0 bases, there was a span of 12 bases. Germline V gene data show CDR1 as MNHEY and CDR2 as SVGAGI. In the case of this clonotype: Its antigen is as yet unknown.

General observations from the study: TCRs at high frequency, those above 1 in 1000, did not change with DPC sensitization.

The source was whole blood, collected in connection with sensitization to the hapten diphenylcyclopropenone (DPC). This sequence joins TRBV6-5 and TRBJ2-7, with D perhaps TRBD1 or TRBD2 (5 bases each). The TCR sequence derives from a woman in her forties with alopecia areata. Some clones in this sample may be carry-over from other donors' samples. This CDR3 reads CASSRDGYSYEQYF. Here the CDR3 DNA reads TGTGCCAGCAGCCGGGACGGGTACTCCTACGAGCAGTACTTC.